This section outlines one T cell receptor beta chain sequence together with its context. Its antigen is unknown. The germline CDR1 and CDR2 sequences are SNHLY and FYNNEI. V gave up 1 base and J gave up 6 bases, with 13 bases separating them. CDR3 length: 15 residues. Clones were sequenced by immunoSEQ multiplex PCR, and TCRdb holds only the in-frame ones, with some missing. Among more than 25,000 clones, 93% were seen once, and the ten largest hold roughly 18%. The entry originates in a study of chemoradiotherapy in HPV16-positive cancers. Overall study: A couple of HPV16-positive patients' cells yielded candidate HPV-specific clones and common motifs. Broader study findings: Candidate HPV-specific clones and E7-related TCR motifs grew in tumor during treatment. Only a couple of HPV16-positive patients supplied the functional HPV-specificity definition.

Over chemoradiotherapy, repertoires were sampled more than once. The clonotype originates from a human donor with HPV-associated anogenital cancer. The V call is TRBV2, the J call TRBJ2-1, with D unclear. The specimen was blood, collected from a patient who underwent chemoradiotherapy. The CDR3 spells CASSEGFISTNEQFF. In DNA form, the CDR3 reads TGTGCCAGCAGTGAAGGTTTTATTAGCACCAATGAGCAGTTCTTC.